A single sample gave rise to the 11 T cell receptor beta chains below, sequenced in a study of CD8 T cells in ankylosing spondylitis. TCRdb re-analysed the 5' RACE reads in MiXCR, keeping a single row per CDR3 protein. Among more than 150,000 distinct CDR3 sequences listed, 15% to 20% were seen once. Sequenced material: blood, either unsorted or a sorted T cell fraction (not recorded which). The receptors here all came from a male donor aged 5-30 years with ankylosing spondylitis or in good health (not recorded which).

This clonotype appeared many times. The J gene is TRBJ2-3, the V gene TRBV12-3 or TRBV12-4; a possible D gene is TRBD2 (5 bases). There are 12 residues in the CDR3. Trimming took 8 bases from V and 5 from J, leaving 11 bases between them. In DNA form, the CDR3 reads TGTGCCAGCGGTGAGGGCGGAGATACGCAGTATTTT. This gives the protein CASGEGGDTQYF.

This CDR3 is CASSLTWGNQPQHF. CDR3 coding DNA: TGTGCCAGCAGCTTGACCTGGGGCAATCAGCCCCAGCATTTT. The chain couples TRBV5-6 to TRBJ1-5, with D hard to call. The CDR3 covers 14 residues. The V gene's germline CDR1 is SGHDT and CDR2 YYEEEE. The V and J ends lost 1 base and 2 bases respectively, with 7 bases between them.

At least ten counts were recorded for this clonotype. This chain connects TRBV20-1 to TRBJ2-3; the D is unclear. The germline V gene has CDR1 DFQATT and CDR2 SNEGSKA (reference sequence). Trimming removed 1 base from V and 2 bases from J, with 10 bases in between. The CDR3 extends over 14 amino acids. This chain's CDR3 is CSARGRQHTDTQYF. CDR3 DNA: TGCAGTGCTAGAGGCAGACAACACACAGATACGCAGTATTTT.

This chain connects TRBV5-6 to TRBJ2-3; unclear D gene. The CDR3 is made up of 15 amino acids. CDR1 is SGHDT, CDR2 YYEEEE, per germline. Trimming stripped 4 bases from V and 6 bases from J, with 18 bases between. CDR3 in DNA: TGTGCCAGCAGCCAGGACCCCGTGGGGATGGATACGCAGTATTTT. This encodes CASSQDPVGMDTQYF.

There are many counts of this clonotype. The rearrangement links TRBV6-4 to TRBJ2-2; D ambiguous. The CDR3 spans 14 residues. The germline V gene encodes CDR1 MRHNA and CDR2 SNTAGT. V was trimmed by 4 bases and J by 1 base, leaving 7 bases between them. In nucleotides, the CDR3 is TGTGCCAGCAGTGCGGAGCGGAACACCGGGGAGCTGTTTTTT. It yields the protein CASSAERNTGELFF.

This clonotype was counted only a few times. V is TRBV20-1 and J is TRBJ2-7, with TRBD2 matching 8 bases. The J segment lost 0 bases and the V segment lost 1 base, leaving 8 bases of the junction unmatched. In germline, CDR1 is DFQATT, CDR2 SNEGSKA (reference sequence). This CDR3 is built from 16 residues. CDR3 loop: CSARGPVAGLSYEQYF. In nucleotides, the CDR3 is TGCAGTGCTAGAGGCCCAGTAGCGGGGCTCTCCTACGAGCAGTACTTC.

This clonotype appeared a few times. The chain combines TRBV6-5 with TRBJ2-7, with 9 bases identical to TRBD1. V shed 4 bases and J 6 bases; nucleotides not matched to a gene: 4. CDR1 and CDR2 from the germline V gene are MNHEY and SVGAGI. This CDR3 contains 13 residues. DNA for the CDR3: TGTGCCAGCAGTTTTGGGACAGGGAGCGAGCAGTACTTC. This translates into CASSFGTGSEQYF.

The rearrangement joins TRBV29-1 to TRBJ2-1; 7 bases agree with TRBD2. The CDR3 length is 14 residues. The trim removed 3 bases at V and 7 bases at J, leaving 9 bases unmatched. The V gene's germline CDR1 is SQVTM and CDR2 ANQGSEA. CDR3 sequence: CSVDWAGVLNEQFF. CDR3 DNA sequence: TGCAGCGTTGATTGGGCGGGAGTGTTAAATGAGCAGTTCTTC.

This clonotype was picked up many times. The CDR3 bases are TGTGCCAGCAGCTCGCAGGACTTAGGAGAGACCCAGTACTTC. Its translation is CASSSQDLGETQYF. This chain joins TRBV7-9 and TRBJ2-5; maybe TRBD2 (5 bases). V lost 4 bases, J lost 4 bases, and 13 bases lay in between. Germline-derived CDR1 and CDR2 are SEHNR and FQNEAQ (reference sequence). The CDR3 is made up of 14 amino acids.

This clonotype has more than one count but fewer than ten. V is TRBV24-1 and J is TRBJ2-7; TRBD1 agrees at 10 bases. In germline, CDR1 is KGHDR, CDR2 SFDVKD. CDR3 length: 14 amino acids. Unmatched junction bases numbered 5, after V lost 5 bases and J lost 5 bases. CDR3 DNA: TGTGCCACCAGTGTGACAGGGGGCCGAGACGAGCAGTACTTC. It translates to CATSVTGGRDEQYF.

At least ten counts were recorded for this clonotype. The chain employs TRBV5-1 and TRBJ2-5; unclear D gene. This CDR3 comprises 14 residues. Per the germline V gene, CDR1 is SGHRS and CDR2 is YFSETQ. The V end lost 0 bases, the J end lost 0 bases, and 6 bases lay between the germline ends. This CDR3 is CASSLGSNQETQYF. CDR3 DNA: TGCGCCAGCAGCTTGGGAAGCAACCAAGAGACCCAGTACTTC.